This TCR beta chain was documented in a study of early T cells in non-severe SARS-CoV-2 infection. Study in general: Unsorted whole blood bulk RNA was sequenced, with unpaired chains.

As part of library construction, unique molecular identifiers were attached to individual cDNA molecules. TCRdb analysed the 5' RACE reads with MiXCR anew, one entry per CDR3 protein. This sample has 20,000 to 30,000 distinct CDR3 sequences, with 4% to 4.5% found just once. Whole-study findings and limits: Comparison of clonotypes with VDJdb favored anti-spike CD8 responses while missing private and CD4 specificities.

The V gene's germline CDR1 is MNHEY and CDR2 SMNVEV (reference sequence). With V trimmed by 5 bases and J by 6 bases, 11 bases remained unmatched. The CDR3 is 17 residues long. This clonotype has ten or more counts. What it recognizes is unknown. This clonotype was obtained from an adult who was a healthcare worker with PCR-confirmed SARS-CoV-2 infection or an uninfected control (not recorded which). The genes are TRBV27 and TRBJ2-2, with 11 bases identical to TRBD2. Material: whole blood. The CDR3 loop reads CASSLLAGVHMAGELFF. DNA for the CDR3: TGTGCCAGCAGTCTACTAGCGGGAGTTCATATGGCCGGGGAGCTGTTTTTT.